The 8 T cell receptor beta chains in this list originate from one sample, sequenced in a study of blood T cell repertoires in COVID-19. The table came from immunoSEQ multiplex PCR; TCRdb's copy has only in-frame clones and leaves some out. The data hold 77,000 or so clones, with 75% to 90% observed a single time. The sequenced sample was peripheral blood. The receptors derive from a man older than 75 with acute or convalescent COVID-19.

This clone showed up just once. The V call is TRBV27, the J call TRBJ2-2; D possibly corresponds to TRBD1 (5 bases). Germline V gene sequence: CDR1 MNHEY, CDR2 SMNVEV (reference sequence). This CDR3 comprises 16 residues. The V end lost 2 bases, the J end lost 3 bases, and 13 bases lay between the germline ends. Here the CDR3 reads CASSLPQGPDTGELFF. CDR3 nucleotide sequence: TGTGCCAGCAGTTTACCCCAGGGTCCCGACACCGGGGAGCTGTTTTTT.

This chain connects TRBV2 to TRBJ2-5; 9 bases map to TRBD2. The length of the CDR3 is 16 residues. The trim removed 6 bases at V and 3 bases at J, leaving 11 bases unmatched. Germline CDR1 SNHLY, CDR2 FYNNEI. CDR3 bases: TGTGCCAGCAGAGACGGTAGCGGGGGCCCGGAAGAGACCCAGTACTTC. It yields the protein CASRDGSGGPEETQYF.

This chain joins TRBV28 and TRBJ1-5; possible D gene TRBD1, 5 bases. CDR3 length: 15 residues. V lost 1 base and J lost 2, with 9 bases in between. Germline CDR1 MDHEN, CDR2 SYDVKM. Here the CDR3 reads CASSLSGGGNQPQHF. DNA for the CDR3: TGTGCCAGCAGTTTATCAGGAGGGGGCAATCAGCCCCAGCATTTT.

The chain carries TRBV3-1 (or the pseudogene TRBV3-2) and TRBJ1-1, with D possibly being TRBD1 (5 bases). CDR1 is LGHDT, CDR2 YNNKEL, per germline (reference sequence). This CDR3 comprises 13 residues. The V gene lost 3 bases and the J gene lost 1 base, with 6 bases spanning the gap. CDR3 sequence reads: CASSHQGNTEAFF. CDR3 DNA sequence: TGTGCCAGCAGCCACCAGGGGAACACTGAAGCTTTCTTT.

The V and J genes are TRBV7-9 and TRBJ2-6; the D gene is possibly TRBD1 (5 bases). In germline, CDR1 is SEHNR, CDR2 FQNEAQ (reference sequence). This CDR3 spans 16 amino acids. V was pared by 3 bases and J by 0 bases, with 9 bases between. DNA of the CDR3: TGTGCCAGCAGCTTTATGACAGACTCTGGGGCCAACGTCCTGACTTTC. Protein product: CASSFMTDSGANVLTF.

The chain links TRBV6-2 or TRBV6-3 to TRBJ2-5; 11 nucleotides match TRBD2. Germline CDR1 and CDR2: MNHEY and SVGEGT. The CDR3 loop spans 18 amino acids. J lost 0 bases, V lost 0 bases, and 6 bases had no gene match. DNA of the CDR3: TGTGCCAGCAGTTACTCTAGCGGGAGGGCCGAAAACCAAGAGACCCAGTACTTC. It codes for CASSYSSGRAENQETQYF.

This rearrangement joins TRBV5-4 to TRBJ1-2, with D maybe TRBD1 (5 bases). There are 14 residues in the CDR3. The germline gives CDR1 SGHNT, CDR2 YYREEE (reference sequence). V was trimmed by 0 bases and J by 8 bases, leaving 14 bases between them. In nucleotides, the CDR3 is TGTGCCAGCAGCTTGGGGGGCGGGGGGAGCGGCTACACCTTC. Amino acid sequence: CASSLGGGGSGYTF. The complete variable domain, with remaining parts taken from reference TRBV5-4 and TRBJ1-2, reads ETGVTQSPTHLIKTRGQQVTLRCSSQSGHNTVSWYQQALGQGPQFIFQYYREEENGRGNFPPRFSGLQFPNYSSELNVNALELDDSALYLCASSLGGGGSGYTFGSGTRLTVV.

This sequence joins TRBV30 and TRBJ1-2, with TRBD1 matching over 8 bases. V lost 0 bases, J lost 4 bases, and 13 bases stayed unmatched. Germline V gene sequence: CDR1 GTSNPN, CDR2 SVGIG (reference sequence). The CDR3 consists of 17 residues. The CDR3 DNA reads as TGTGCCTGGAGTGTATTAGGAGGACAGGGAGCAAGCTATGGCTACACCTTC. It yields the protein CAWSVLGGQGASYGYTF.